This TCR beta chain stems from a study of T cells in localized non-small cell lung cancer. Whole-study findings and limits: The highest T cell clonality was in uninvolved adjacent lung, above tumor.

Sequenced by immunoSEQ multiplex PCR; TCRdb stores in-frame clones only, minus some. The profile shows under 30,000 clones, approximately 90% of them singletons. As for this clone: The antigen is undetermined.

The source is a woman aged 35-70 years with stage I lung adenocarcinoma. The specimen comprised peripheral blood, sampled before any cancer treatment.

The CDR3 bases are TGTGCCATCAGTCTGGACAGGGTGGATACGCAGTATTTT. It specifies CAISLDRVDTQYF. The chain couples TRBV10-3 to TRBJ2-3; 8 bases are shared with TRBD1. J lost 6 bases, V lost 5 bases, and 4 bases had no gene match. The CDR3 is made up of 13 amino acids. Looked up from germline, CDR1 is ENHRY and CDR2 is SYGVKD.